These 27 T cell receptor beta chains came from one sample sequenced in a study of CD8 T cells in ankylosing spondylitis. Overall study results and limits: One TCR beta motif, made up of about 8 highly homologous variants, appeared characteristic of ankylosing spondylitis blood.

These receptors' antigens are unknown. One entry per CDR3 protein, called by TCRdb with MiXCR from the 5' RACE reads. The table has 700,000 to 850,000 distinct CDR3 sequences, over 9.5% seen once; the top ten hold roughly 0.51%. The source material was blood, either unsorted or a sorted T cell fraction (not recorded which). These receptor sequences come from a male donor with ankylosing spondylitis.

This clonotype showed up just a few times. The chain carries TRBV20-1 and TRBJ2-2, with no clear D. The CDR3 contains 16 residues. Germline-derived CDR1 and CDR2 are DFQATT and SNEGSKA (reference sequence). V was cut by 5 bases and J by 0 bases, with 16 bases left in between. CDR3 amino acids: CSAPKRSMANTGELFF. The CDR3 DNA reads as TGCAGTGCTCCTAAACGCAGCATGGCGAACACCGGGGAGCTGTTTTTT.

This clonotype was found many times. V and J are TRBV20-1 and TRBJ2-7; the D is unclear. The germline V gene has CDR1 DFQATT and CDR2 SNEGSKA (reference sequence). This CDR3 has 12 residues. The germline V and J ends were trimmed by 0 bases and 7 bases, with 10 bases remaining between them. The DNA of the CDR3 is TGCAGTGCTAGAGATCTTACAGAAGAGCAGTACTTC. This sequence encodes CSARDLTEEQYF.

This clonotype was seen a handful of times. The chain couples TRBV7-9 to TRBJ2-5; D is unresolved. In germline, CDR1 is SEHNR, CDR2 FQNEAQ (reference sequence). This CDR3 contains 13 residues. The V and J ends lost 3 bases and 4 bases respectively, with 9 bases between them. DNA of the CDR3: TGTGCCAGCAGCTTCCTGGCCGCAGAGACCCAGTACTTC. Translated: CASSFLAAETQYF. Together with reference TRBV7-9 and TRBJ2-5, the CDR3 gives the full variable domain: DTGVSQNPRHKITKRGQNVTFRCDPISEHNRLYWYRQTLGQGPEFLTYFQNEAQLEKSRLLSDRFSAERPKGSFSTLEIQRTEQGDSAMYLCASSFLAAETQYFGPGTRLLVL.

This clonotype occurred a few times. This chain links TRBV20-1 with TRBJ2-3; D may be TRBD1 or TRBD2 (5 bases each). With 5 bases removed from V and 2 bases from J, the gap between germline ends came to 14 bases. Per the germline V gene, CDR1 is DFQATT and CDR2 is SNEGSKA (reference sequence). The CDR3 is made up of 14 amino acids. The CDR3 DNA reads TGCAGTGCTCCGGGACCTCGATACACAGATACGCAGTATTTT. Its translation: CSAPGPRYTDTQYF.

The chain couples TRBV11-2 to TRBJ2-1, with 8 bases identical to TRBD2. The germline gives CDR1 SGHAT, CDR2 FQNNGV. V trimming: 5 bases; J trimming: 1 base; junction bases outside the gene matches: 7. This CDR3 is built from 16 residues. The CDR3 region is CASSPGRGGSYNEQFF. The CDR3 bases are TGTGCCAGCAGCCCAGGTCGGGGGGGATCCTACAATGAGCAGTTCTTC.

This clonotype has more than one count but fewer than ten. The chain recombines TRBV20-1 with TRBJ2-5; 7 nucleotides align to TRBD1. V was pared by 5 bases and J by 4 bases, with 10 bases of the junction left unmatched. CDR1 and CDR2 (germline): DFQATT, SNEGSKA (reference sequence). The CDR3 totals 14 residues. Written as DNA, the CDR3 is TGCAGTGCTGGCAGTGGGGCAGGGGGAGAGACCCAGTACTTC. It yields the protein CSAGSGAGGETQYF.

The gene calls are TRBV20-1 and TRBJ2-7; 11 bases agree with TRBD2. Germline V lookup: CDR1 DFQATT, CDR2 SNEGSKA (reference sequence). The trim removed 4 bases at V and 2 bases at J, leaving 10 bases unmatched. The CDR3 consists of 16 residues. The CDR3 DNA follows: TGCAGTGCTACCAAACTAGCGGGAGTAACCACCTACGAGCAGTACTTC. Protein sequence: CSATKLAGVTTYEQYF.

The table lists this clonotype with a few counts. V is TRBV21-1 and J is TRBJ1-5; whether TRBD1, the table's D call, matches the DNA was not checked. TRBV21-1 is tagged as a pseudogene. The CDR3 is made up of 14 amino acids. This CDR3 is CASSKWGQNQPQHF. The CDR3 nucleotides read TGTGCCAGCAGCAAATGGGGCCAAAATCAGCCCCAGCATTTT.

The sample holds many counts of this clonotype. In DNA form, the CDR3 reads TGCAGTGCTTGGGACAGGGGGCTTAAAGATGAGCAGTTCTTC. This codes for CSAWDRGLKDEQFF. J is TRBJ2-1 and V is TRBV20-1; 12 nucleotides match TRBD1. Trimming removed 5 bases from V and 8 bases from J; junction bases left unmatched: 7. Germline CDR1 is DFQATT and CDR2 is SNEGSKA (reference sequence). The CDR3 spans 14 residues.

This clonotype appeared many times. The chain links TRBV29-1 to TRBJ2-5; D uncertain. The length of the CDR3 is 12 residues. Germline CDR1 reads SQVTM; CDR2 reads ANQGSEA. The germline V and J ends were trimmed by 3 bases and 5 bases, with 10 bases remaining between them. Written as DNA, the CDR3 is TGCAGCGTTGATCGTATTGGGGAGACCCAGTACTTC. It codes for CSVDRIGETQYF.

As DNA, the CDR3 is TGTGCCAGCAGTCCCGTGGGGCGCGCGAACACTGAAGCTTTCTTT. This translates into CASSPVGRANTEAFF. V usage is TRBV6-1 and J usage is TRBJ1-1; the D gene is possibly TRBD1 (5 bases). CDR1 is MNHNS, CDR2 SASEGT, per germline. V gave up 5 bases and J gave up 1 base, with 14 bases separating them. The CDR3 covers 15 residues.

This clonotype was detected only a few times. The V and J genes are TRBV4-3 and TRBJ1-1, with 7 bases matching TRBD1. CDR3 size: 14 residues. Germline values: CDR1 LGHNA, CDR2 YSLEER. Trimming took 6 bases from V and 0 from J; bases not matched to a gene: 4. CDR3 nucleotide sequence: TGCGCCAGCAGTACAGGGGTCATGAACACTGAAGCTTTCTTT. This gives the protein CASSTGVMNTEAFF.

This clonotype was seen repeatedly, ten times or more. As DNA, the CDR3 is TGCAGCGTTGAAGAGGCTAGCGGGGGGCCGTTTCTCTACGAGCAGTACTTC. Translation: CSVEEASGGPFLYEQYF. V gene TRBV29-1 combines with J gene TRBJ2-7, with 11 positions matching TRBD2. Germline V CDR1 and CDR2: SQVTM, ANQGSEA. The CDR3 length is 17 residues. Trimming removed 0 bases from V and 3 bases from J; junction bases left unmatched: 10.

V usage is TRBV7-9 and J usage is TRBJ2-7; D ambiguous. Germline CDR1 reads SEHNR; CDR2 reads FQNEAQ (reference sequence). Trimming removed 6 bases from V and 2 bases from J, with 11 bases in between. The length of the CDR3 is 13 residues. The DNA of the CDR3 is TGTGCCAGCAGTACTGACTGGGCCTACGAGCAGTACTTC. It encodes CASSTDWAYEQYF.

A few counts support this clonotype. The chain carries TRBV6-1 and TRBJ1-3; D not certain. Trimming removed 10 bases from V and 0 bases from J, with 16 bases in between. The CDR3 spans 15 residues. CDR1 is MNHNS, CDR2 SASEGT, per germline. The CDR3 protein is CATSRPVTSGNTIYF. In nucleotides, the CDR3 is TGTGCCACCTCTCGCCCGGTAACCTCTGGAAACACCATATATTTT.

Many counts were recorded for this clonotype. The chain links TRBV4-2 to TRBJ2-1; TRBD2 aligns across 10 bases. CDR1 is LGHNA and CDR2 is YNFKEQ in the germline V gene. The CDR3 is made up of 15 amino acids. Trimming at V came to 3 bases and at J to 9 bases, leaving 8 bases not matched to a gene. The CDR3 DNA reads as TGTGCCAGCAGCCAGCGCTCTAGCGGGAGTATTGAGCAGTTCTTC. Residues: CASSQRSSGSIEQFF.

This chain connects TRBV7-2 to TRBJ2-3; possible D gene TRBD2, 6 bases. Per the germline V gene, CDR1 is SGHTA and CDR2 is FQGNSA. V lost 2 bases to trimming and J lost 6 bases, with 21 bases between them. The length of the CDR3 is 17 residues. The CDR3 protein is CASSLTLTGRARDTQYF. CDR3 DNA sequence: TGTGCCAGCAGCTTAACACTCACCGGGAGAGCCCGGGATACGCAGTATTTT.

The chain employs TRBV5-5 and TRBJ1-2, with D unclear. The CDR3 runs 15 residues. Trimming pared 1 base from V and 0 bases from J, leaving 10 bases between. The germline V gene encodes CDR1 SGHKS and CDR2 YYEKEE (reference sequence). CDR3 region: CASSLQPQPNYGYTF. The DNA for the CDR3 is TGTGCCAGCAGCTTGCAGCCCCAGCCTAACTATGGCTACACCTTC.

The rearrangement links TRBV2 to TRBJ2-5; D gene unclear. The CDR3 has 16 residues. The V gene's germline CDR1 is SNHLY and CDR2 FYNNEI. Trimming pared 8 bases from V and 2 bases from J, leaving 21 bases between. In DNA, the CDR3 is TGTGCCAGCGTAAAGAGGTCCCGTCGCTTACAAGAGACCCAGTACTTC. Its translation: CASVKRSRRLQETQYF.

This chain links TRBV28 with TRBJ1-1; maybe TRBD1 (5 bases). Per the germline V gene, CDR1 is MDHEN and CDR2 is SYDVKM. This CDR3 contains 14 residues. The V and J ends lost 7 bases and 11 bases respectively, with 23 bases between them. The CDR3 protein is CASTVQDPPLGAFF. CDR3 DNA sequence: TGTGCCAGCACGGTACAGGACCCTCCATTGGGGGCTTTCTTT.

This clonotype was seen a few times. The junction differs from germline at one of its ends, possibly a read error. The chain employs TRBV20-1 and TRBJ2-3; D may be TRBD1 (7 bases). The CDR3 sequence is 15 residues long. Germline assignment: CDR1 DFQATT and CDR2 SNEGSKA (reference sequence). The CDR3 nucleotides read TGCAGTGCCCGGGACTCCACCAAGGGGACAGCTACGCAGTATTTT. It translates to CSARDSTKGTATQYF.

This clonotype was recorded at least ten times. CDR3: CASSSQDRLGTEAFF. CDR3 DNA sequence: TGTGCCAGCAGTTCCCAAGACAGGTTGGGCACTGAAGCTTTCTTT. The chain combines TRBV6-5 with TRBJ1-1; TRBD1 might be the D (6 bases). CDR3 length equals 15 residues. The germline V gene has CDR1 MNHEY and CDR2 SVGAGI. Trimming shortened V by 4 bases and J by 4 bases, and 16 bases separated the two germline ends.

The chain employs TRBV6-6 and TRBJ1-1, with 8 bases lining up with TRBD1. From germline, CDR1 is MNHNY and CDR2 SVGAGI (reference sequence). V lost 6 bases to trimming and J lost 6 bases; unmatched junction nucleotides: 3. The CDR3 spans 12 residues. As DNA, the CDR3 is TGTGCCAGCAGGAAACAGGGGGCTGAAGCTTTCTTT. Protein sequence: CASRKQGAEAFF.

The V and J genes are TRBV20-1 and TRBJ1-2; possibly TRBD1 for D (6 bases). Between the trimmed V and J ends, which lost 0 bases and 6 bases, there was a span of 11 bases. CDR1 is DFQATT, CDR2 SNEGSKA, per germline (reference sequence). There are 13 residues in the CDR3. The CDR3 loop reads CSARDREGDGYTF. The CDR3 nucleotides are TGCAGTGCTAGAGATAGAGAGGGGGATGGCTACACCTTC.

This clonotype appeared many times. The chain carries TRBV10-3 and TRBJ2-7; no reliable D call. V was pared by 5 bases and J by 6 bases, with 11 bases between. The CDR3 contains 12 residues. CDR1 is ENHRY and CDR2 is SYGVKD in the germline V gene. The chain's CDR3 is CAISPGAAEQYF. CDR3 DNA: TGTGCCATCAGTCCGGGCGCAGCCGAGCAGTACTTC.

J is TRBJ1-5 and V is TRBV7-2; D uncertain. V shed 8 bases and J shed 7 bases, with 18 bases lying between them. CDR3 length: 14 residues. Germline CDR1 reads SGHTA; CDR2 reads FQGNSA. CDR3 residues: CASSLMTVEQPQHF. CDR3 bases: TGTGCCAGCTCCCTAATGACTGTGGAACAGCCCCAGCATTTT.

This sequence joins TRBV4-3 and TRBJ2-3, with D uncertain. Germline loops: CDR1 LGHNA, CDR2 YSLEER. The V end lost 4 bases, the J end lost 0 bases, and 11 bases lay between the germline ends. This CDR3 has 15 amino acids. CDR3 DNA sequence: TGCGCCAGCAGCCCGACCGAAGGGAGCACAGATACGCAGTATTTT. Encoded protein: CASSPTEGSTDTQYF.